This T cell receptor beta chain was captured by sequencing in a study of identical twins. This CDR3 is built from 14 residues. Losses at the gene ends were 5 bases for V and 3 bases for J; bases not matched to a gene: 6. Germline V gives CDR1 WSHSY, CDR2 SAAADI. Template switching added a universal primer site, and cDNA bore unique molecular identifiers. TCRdb used MiXCR to reprocess the 5' RACE reads, holding one entry per CDR3 protein. The sample holds hundreds of thousands of distinct CDR3 sequences, approximately 6.1% seen once. With regard to this clonotype: Antigen specificity is unknown.

Study-level results: There was an excess of low generation probability in the out-of-frame alpha sequences that twins shared.

The sequenced material came from naive T cells sorted from blood. This TCR came from a man younger than 30 in good health. The rearrangement uses TRBV10-2 and TRBJ2-7; 8 nucleotides line up with TRBD1. CDR3 residues: CASSHSGGGYEQYF. In DNA form, the CDR3 reads TGCGCCAGCAGTCACTCAGGGGGCGGCTACGAGCAGTACTTC.